This T cell receptor beta chain was obtained from a study of OX40 agonist ivuxolimab in advanced cancers. Across the study: Administration of intravenous ivuxolimab to patients occurred every 2 weeks at 0.01 to 10 mg/kg. From roughly 23 to 85 years was the age range, with a mean of about 56 years, and nearly 85% were male. Earlier treatment with anti-PD-1, anti-PD-L1 or anti-CTLA-4 was permitted, and about 40% had received some.

Study findings and constraints: Among the nonresponders, some also had low normalized T-cell clonal expansion.

TCRdb's copy holds only in-frame clones and misses some; the assay was immunoSEQ multiplex PCR. The repertoire holds 74,000 or so clones, with under 95% as singletons. With respect to this clone: What it binds is not known.

Sequenced material: CD4+ or CD8+ T cells sorted from blood, taken in a trial of the OX40 agonist ivuxolimab. The clonotype comes from an adult with an advanced solid tumor such as melanoma, head and neck, liver or kidney cancer.

As DNA, the CDR3 is TGTGCCAGCAGCTTAGCGACTAGCGGGGGAAGTCGCGAGCAGTACTTC. Protein sequence: CASSLATSGGSREQYF. The V call is TRBV7-6, the J call TRBJ2-7, with TRBD2 identical over 12 bases. CDR1 and CDR2 from the germline V gene are SGHVS and FNYEAQ. The V gene end was trimmed by 0 bases and the J gene end by 6 bases; junction bases not matched to a gene: 6. This CDR3 is 16 amino acids long.